The entry below gives a single TCR beta chain sequence along with its context. These data are taken from a study of technical replicates of blood from a few donors. The table came from immunoSEQ multiplex PCR; TCRdb's copy has only in-frame clones and leaves some out. The sample gives some 80,000 clones, roughly 90% of which show up once; approximately 0.39% is in the top ten. The sequence was obtained from a human donor in good health. Sequenced: T cells isolated from PBMCs.

The CDR3 nucleotides are TGTGCCAGTAGTATGACCCCGATAGGGAGCGAGCAGTACTTC. Translation gives CASSMTPIGSEQYF. This sequence joins TRBV19 and TRBJ2-7; TRBD2 is a possible D gene (5 bases). The CDR3 has 14 residues. V was trimmed by 3 bases and J by 6 bases, leaving 15 bases between them. Germline values: CDR1 LNHDA, CDR2 SQIVND (reference sequence).